Listed below are T cell receptor beta chains from one sample, sequenced in a study of blood T cell repertoires in COVID-19. Some clones are missing from TCRdb's copy, which holds only in-frame ones; the method was immunoSEQ multiplex PCR. This table has under 130,000 clones, around 90% appearing once. Specimen: peripheral blood. These receptors were collected from a woman aged 80 or older in a cohort sampled during active COVID-19. Each CDR3 is given with its conserved first and last residue. A D gene is named only where the DNA matches it firmly.

length	V	J	D	CDR3
13	TRBV4-1	TRBJ1-6	NA	CASSQDFSSPLHF
18	TRBV6-2/TRBV6-3	TRBJ2-1	TRBD2	CASSYSMALAGSYNEQFF
14	TRBV2	TRBJ2-5	NA	CASRDVPVEETQYF
14	TRBV12-5	TRBJ1-1	NA	CASGQHGVNTEAFF
14	TRBV29-1	TRBJ1-1	NA	CSALKWTLNTEAFF
17	TRBV11-2	TRBJ2-5	NA	CASSLGGNSGAQETQYF
13	TRBV27	TRBJ2-1	TRBD1	CASSFSGGNEQFF
16	TRBV7-9	TRBJ2-7	TRBD2	CASSSPTSGSTTEQYF
12	TRBV29-1	TRBJ2-7	NA	CSVAEQVYEQYF
17	TRBV24-1	TRBJ2-5	TRBD2	CATSFWLAGGTEETQYF
14	TRBV3-1/TRBV3-2	TRBJ2-7	NA	CASSQAEATYEQYF
14	TRBV6-5	TRBJ2-7	TRBD1	CASSYDRDSYEQYF
12	TRBV29-1	TRBJ2-4	NA	CSVDGGENIQYF
14	TRBV19	TRBJ1-1	NA	CASSTRDIVTEAFF
15	TRBV3-1/TRBV3-2	TRBJ2-1	TRBD2	CASSLGLAGNNEQFF
16	TRBV5-4	TRBJ2-3	TRBD2	CASSSRAGASTDTQYF
16	TRBV5-1	TRBJ2-3	TRBD2	CASSLAASGVLDTQYF
16	TRBV27	TRBJ2-7	TRBD1	CASSLSAGQGPYEQYF
14	TRBV11-2	TRBJ1-2	NA	CASSSIRFNYGYTF
13	TRBV3-1/TRBV3-2	TRBJ1-2	TRBD1	CASRGTGNYGYTF
14	TRBV7-9	TRBJ1-1	NA	CASSRTYGQYEAFF
13	TRBV5-8	TRBJ1-5	TRBD1	CASLGQGRQPQHF
14	TRBV7-2	TRBJ2-2	NA	CASSRGPPTGELFF
16	TRBV19	TRBJ2-6	TRBD1	CASINRTGAGANVLTF
15	TRBV6-5	TRBJ2-7	TRBD2	CASSQPLAGASEQYF
14	TRBV24-1	TRBJ1-1	NA	CATSLGEGSTEAFF
16	TRBV21-1	TRBJ1-4	NA	CASSPGQEGVNEKLFF
16	TRBV4-1	TRBJ2-3	TRBD2	CASSQDLAGGSDTQYF
14	TRBV7-9	TRBJ2-3	TRBD2	CASSLSGGTDTQYF
15	TRBV6-6	TRBJ1-1	NA	CASSEIVVPNTEAFF
14	TRBV18	TRBJ2-7	TRBD2	CASSPRSGDYEQYF
15	TRBV19	TRBJ2-7	NA	CASSMEARGWKEQYF
14	TRBV28	TRBJ1-1	NA	CASRQGQMNTEAFF
15	TRBV11-2	TRBJ2-1	TRBD2	CASSLVIAGGHEQFF
13	TRBV6-6	TRBJ2-5	NA	CASSYSSSQTQYF
14	TRBV5-1	TRBJ2-3	TRBD2	CATSGTSATDTQYF
14	TRBV2	TRBJ2-1	TRBD1	CASSRTGSLNEQFF
15	TRBV21-1	TRBJ1-5	NA	CASSSLFIGNQPQHF
12	TRBV28	TRBJ1-5	TRBD1	CATRTGGMPQHF
11	TRBV20-1	TRBJ2-5	NA	CSALGVETQYF
15	TRBV7-9	TRBJ2-1	TRBD2	CASSYLAGDYNEQFF
15	TRBV27	TRBJ1-2	TRBD1	CASSFSRGRGYGYTF
14	TRBV6-5	TRBJ2-7	TRBD1	CASRTGEDTYEQYF
14	TRBV6-5	TRBJ1-1	TRBD1	CASSKGQGRTEAFF
14	TRBV4-1	TRBJ2-3	TRBD2	CASSHGEGVVTQYF
15	TRBV7-9	TRBJ1-2	NA	CASSRTTGAPLGYTF
15	TRBV13	TRBJ1-4	NA	CASSPRGGSNEKLFF
14	TRBV6-5	TRBJ2-2	NA	CASSYPRNTGELFF
14	TRBV5-4	TRBJ2-3	NA	CASSLSFATDTQYF
16	TRBV5-5	TRBJ2-3	NA	CASSASRRVPTDTQYF
14	TRBV27	TRBJ2-7	TRBD1	CASSLGRTGYEQYF
16	TRBV3-1/TRBV3-2	TRBJ2-5	TRBD2	CASSQELTSGQETQYF
14	TRBV29-1	TRBJ2-2	NA	CSVVWARNTGELFF
14	TRBV19	TRBJ2-7	NA	CASRYNSGSYEQYF
13	TRBV9	TRBJ2-1	NA	CASSVRFGDEQFF